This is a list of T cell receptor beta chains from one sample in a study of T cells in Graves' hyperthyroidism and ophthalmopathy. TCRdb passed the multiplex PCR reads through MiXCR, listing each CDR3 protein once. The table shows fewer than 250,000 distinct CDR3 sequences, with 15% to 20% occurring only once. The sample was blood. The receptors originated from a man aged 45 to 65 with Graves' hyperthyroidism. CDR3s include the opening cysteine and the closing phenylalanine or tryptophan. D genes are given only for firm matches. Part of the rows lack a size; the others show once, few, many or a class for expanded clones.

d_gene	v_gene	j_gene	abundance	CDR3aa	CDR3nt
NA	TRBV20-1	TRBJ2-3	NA	CSNQDPRTDTQYF	TGCAGTAACCAGGACCCACGCACAGATACGCAGTATTTT
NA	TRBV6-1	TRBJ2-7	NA	CASSEASDPRYEQYF	TGTGCCAGCAGTGAAGCGTCAGACCCCCGCTACGAGCAGTACTTC
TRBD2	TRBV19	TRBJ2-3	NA	CASRRTSGRFTDTQYF	TGTGCCAGTAGAAGGACTAGCGGGAGGTTTACAGATACGCAGTATTTT
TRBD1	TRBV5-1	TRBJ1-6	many	CASSSERQGSSPLHF	TGCGCCAGCAGCTCGGAAAGACAGGGGAGTTCACCCCTCCACTTT
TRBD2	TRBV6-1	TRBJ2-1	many	CASSNPGLGKGEQFF	TGTGCCAGCAGTAATCCCGGACTAGGAAAGGGTGAGCAGTTCTTC
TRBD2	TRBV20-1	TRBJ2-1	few	CSASPPGLARSYNEQFF	TGCAGTGCTAGCCCCCCGGGACTAGCGCGCTCCTACAATGAGCAGTTCTTC
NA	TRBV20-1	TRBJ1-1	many	CSARVAGNRATEAFF	TGCAGTGCTAGAGTGGCAGGCAATAGAGCCACTGAAGCTTTCTTT
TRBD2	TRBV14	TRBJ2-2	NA	CASSQVGALAGGPGELFF	TGTGCCAGCAGCCAAGTCGGGGCCCTAGCGGGAGGACCCGGGGAGCTGTTTTTT
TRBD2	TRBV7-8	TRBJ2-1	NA	CASIGASGWGDEQFF	TGTGCCAGCATTGGGGCTAGCGGTTGGGGCGATGAGCAGTTCTTC
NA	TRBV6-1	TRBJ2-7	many	CASSESGPDYEQYF	TGTGCCAGCAGTGAATCCGGGCCAGACTACGAGCAGTACTTC
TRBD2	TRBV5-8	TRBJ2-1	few	CASSLNAGAGDEQFF	TGTGCCAGCAGCTTGAATGCGGGAGCTGGCGATGAGCAGTTCTTC
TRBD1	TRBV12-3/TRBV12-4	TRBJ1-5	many	CASSSWTGASNQPQHF	TGTGCCAGCAGTTCCTGGACAGGTGCTAGCAATCAGCCCCAGCATTTT
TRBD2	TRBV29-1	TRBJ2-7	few	CSVEVSAERESSYEQYF	TGCAGCGTTGAAGTTAGCGCCGAGCGGGAGAGCTCCTACGAGCAGTACTTC
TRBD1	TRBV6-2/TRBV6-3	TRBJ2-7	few	CASRPGTVDIYEQYF	TGTGCCAGCAGGCCAGGGACAGTAGATATCTACGAGCAGTACTTC
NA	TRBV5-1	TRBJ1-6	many	CASSSNRFIASPLHF	TGCGCCAGCAGCTCGAACAGATTCATCGCTTCACCCCTCCACTTT
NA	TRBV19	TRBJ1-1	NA	CASSIAVGVTEAFF	TGTGCCAGTAGTATTGCCGTGGGTGTCACTGAAGCTTTCTTT
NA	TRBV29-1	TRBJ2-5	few	CSVDWGAGETQYF	TGCAGCGTTGATTGGGGGGCTGGGGAGACCCAGTACTTC
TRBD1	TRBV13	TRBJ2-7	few	CASSLPGQSYEQYF	TGTGCCAGCAGCTTACCGGGACAGTCCTACGAGCAGTACTTC
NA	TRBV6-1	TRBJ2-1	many	CASSEANEQFF	TGTGCCAGCAGTGAAGCCAATGAGCAGTTCTTC
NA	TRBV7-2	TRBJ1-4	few	CASSLAPNEKLFF	TGTGCCAGCAGCTTAGCGCCTAATGAAAAACTGTTTTTT
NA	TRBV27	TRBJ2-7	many	CASSPRAGEIRPYEQYF	TGTGCCAGCAGTCCGAGGGCGGGCGAGATCCGCCCCTACGAGCAGTACTTC
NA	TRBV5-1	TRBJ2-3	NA	CASSFRDNTDTQYF	TGCGCCAGCAGCTTCCGGGACAACACAGATACGCAGTATTTT
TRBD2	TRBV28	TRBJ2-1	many	CASSFSGRSNEQFF	TGTGCCAGCAGTTTTAGCGGGAGGAGCAATGAGCAGTTCTTC
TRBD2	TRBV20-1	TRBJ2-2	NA	CSAVAGEDTGELFF	TGCAGTGCTGTAGCGGGAGAGGACACCGGGGAGCTGTTTTTT